Listed here is a single T cell receptor (beta chain). Its matching antigen is unknown. This sample stems from a study of monozygotic twins with inflammatory bowel disease. Study-wide points: Repertoire likeness was no different across concordant and discordant twins, perhaps owing to restricted power. IBD patients exhibited fewer clonotypes shared with other individuals than healthy twins, particularly with disease activity.

The CDR3 contains 13 residues. Per the germline V gene, CDR1 is DFQATT and CDR2 is SNEGSKA (reference sequence). After re-calling the 5' RACE reads, TCRdb lists one entry per CDR3 protein, DNA absent. With about 350,000 distinct CDR3 sequences in the sample, the ten largest clones hold roughly 2%. What was sequenced was blood. This chain uses TRBV20-1 with TRBJ1-1. This receptor was taken from a human donor with ulcerative colitis or Crohn's disease, or a healthy co-twin of an affected twin (not recorded which). CDR3 protein: CSASANSFTEAFF.